This T cell receptor beta chain is from a study of T cell repertoires in breast cancer (dated by TCRdb to about 2016). With respect to the entire study: Tumors, lymph nodes and peripheral blood lymphocytes from breast cancer patients were profiled in the study, along with peripheral blood from healthy control donors. Tumor-free lymph nodes were processed without enzymatic digestion, and Ficoll was used to separate blood samples. ER+/PR+ status was present in the majority of the roughly 23 patient tumors that were analyzed for shared TCRs. After being minced and digested with Liberase and DNase, tumors and tumor-involved lymph nodes were passed through 70-um and 40-um filters. On average, roughly 520,000 sequences per sample and around 9.6 reads per input cell were obtained by sequencing. Nine healthy donors, of an age range similar to that of the patients, were included as controls. Because breast cancer has a low mutational burden and rarely has common mutations, the study reasoned that TCRs shared between breast cancer patients would target shared antigens. Findings and caveats that apply to the study as a whole: Shared TCRs were encoded by various nucleotide sequences, which suggests selection and expansion based on antigen. Shared TCRs showed TRBV7 predominance, possibly reflecting tumor recognition or mispriming bias from eight TRBV7 primers. Because transcript abundance and primer differences skewed clone recovery, emulsion RT-PCR was regarded as qualitative rather than quantitative. Genuine antitumor clones may have been missed because singleton TCRs were discarded and only part of each tumor was sampled. Fewer than 20 TCR pairs were shared across seven or more patient tumors and were rarely found in control blood, which suggested possible tumor specificity. About fourfold more TCRs were shared with matched tumor repertoires by tumor-involved sentinel lymph nodes than by tumor-free nodes (roughly 8% versus 2%).

V lost 5 bases and J lost 4 bases; the stretch between them is 12 bases long. The CDR3 starts with the cysteine, ends with the phenylalanine, and has 13 residues. The sequence is cut down to CDR3 DNA, 39 bases in frame from base 1. Reading the germline V gene gives CDR1 SGHRS and CDR2 YFSETQ. This clonotype was detected a few times. What antigen it recognizes has not been identified. Base qualities are not at hand, and no much larger clone is one base apart. Receptor libraries were prepared by emulsion pairing. Unpaired genes were suppressed in a second nested PCR with blocking oligos, after which Illumina adaptors and barcodes were added in a third nested PCR. Each master mix for emulsion RT-PCR held about 5,000-250,000 T cells along with C-region, Stepout and V-region primers. The Micellula Emulsion and Purification Kit was used to make the emulsions, and Qiagen OneStep RT-PCR reagents were used for RT-PCR. Pooled libraries were sequenced with paired-end 2 x 250 reads on an Illumina MiSeq. Regarding the original processing steps: In Galaxy, read pairs were joined and then clipped at the engineered overlap into separate alpha and beta files, and any unclipped reads were discarded. To assign alpha-beta pairs, the researchers used CompleteTCR, a MiTCR-based pipeline that relies on an R script to link chains sharing read cluster identifiers. TCR sequences observed only once, about 1-3.3%, were removed as potential sequencing errors. Starting from the raw public reads, TCRdb applied fastp trimming at Q25, assembled clones with MiXCR and retained in-frame beta chains. Rows with one shared CDR3 protein collapse into an entry with the most common genes and DNA. TCRdb's processing, not the study's, gives the V and J calls here. Within this sample are some 37,000 distinct CDR3 sequences, with roughly 44% of them counted one time only. Jointly, the top ten make up approximately 62% of the sample.

Paired alpha-beta TCRs of CD8+ T cells were analyzed using an expanded emulsion RT-PCR method with primers for all TCR V genes. CD8+ T cells were isolated with a CD8 positive selection kit and incubated overnight in roughly 9.1 IU/mL IL-2 before emulsion RT-PCR. The receptor's source is a pool of human donors with breast cancer or a healthy control (not recorded which). The chain joins TRBV5-1 to TRBJ1-2; a confident D gene designation cannot be given. Material: CD8+ T cells. The DNA reads as follows: TGCGCCAGCAGTCCCGGGCAGACCTATGGCTACACCTTC. This gives the protein CASSPGQTYGYTF.